This T cell receptor (beta chain) appears in the sequencing data of a study of shared clonotypes between healthy human individuals. Study-wide results and limits: The study found lower generation probabilities in non-shared clonotypes than in those shared by all four donors.

Sequencing used immunoSEQ multiplex PCR; TCRdb keeps in-frame clones, though not all of them. The repertoire consists of around 1.1 million clones, with 70% to 80% occurring once and the leading ten covering approximately 0.95%. Germline trimming cut 4 bases from V and 1 base from J; bases unmatched to any gene: 10. CDR3 length: 16 residues. Germline V CDR1 and CDR2: SGDLS, YYNGEE. Comments on this clone: Its antigen is unidentified.

The sequencing sample was made of memory CD4+ T cells from PBMCs. This sample's subset: CD45RA-negative fraction. The genes are TRBV9 and TRBJ1-1; 7 bases align to TRBD1. The receptor was derived from a man in his late teens or twenties in good health. Some clones in this sample may be carry-over from other donors' samples. The CDR3 loop is CASSRGLRQGNTEAFF. In DNA form, the CDR3 reads TGTGCCAGCAGCCGGGGACTAAGACAGGGGAACACTGAAGCTTTCTTT.